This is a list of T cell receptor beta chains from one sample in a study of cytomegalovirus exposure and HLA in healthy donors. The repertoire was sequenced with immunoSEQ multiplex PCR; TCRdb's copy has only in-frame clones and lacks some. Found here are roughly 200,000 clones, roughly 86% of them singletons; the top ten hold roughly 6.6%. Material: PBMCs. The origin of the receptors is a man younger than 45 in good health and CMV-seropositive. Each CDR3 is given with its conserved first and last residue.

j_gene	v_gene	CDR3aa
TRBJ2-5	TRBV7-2	CASSFSSEETQYF
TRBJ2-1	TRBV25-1	CASTVQRGANEQFF
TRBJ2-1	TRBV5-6	CASSLAGTSANEQFF
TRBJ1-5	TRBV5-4	CASSLDLGSNQPQHF
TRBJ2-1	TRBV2	CASSPPGGGVGNEQFF
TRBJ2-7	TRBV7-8	CASSGVGYEQYF
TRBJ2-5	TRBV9	CASSDGGVETQYF
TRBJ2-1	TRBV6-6	CASRSGLGEQFF
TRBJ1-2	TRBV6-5	CASGPGILSYGYTF
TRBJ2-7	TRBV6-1	CAIQRAPYEQYF
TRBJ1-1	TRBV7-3	CASSPQGGSNTEAFF
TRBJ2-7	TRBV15	CATSRETQGASEQYF
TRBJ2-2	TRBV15	CATSRDRGLAGLNTGELFF
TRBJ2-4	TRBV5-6	CASSLRELGNIQYF
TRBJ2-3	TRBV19	CASTRLAGDPTDTQYF
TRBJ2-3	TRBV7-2	CASSSYTDTQYF
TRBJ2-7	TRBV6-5	CASSPGQVDYEQYF
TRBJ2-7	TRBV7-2	CASSLQSYEQYF
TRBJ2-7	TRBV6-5	CASSSPRTGGVSEQYF
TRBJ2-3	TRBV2	CASSEQTRTFTDTQYF
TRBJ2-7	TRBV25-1	CASSEYSGLAGNYEQYF
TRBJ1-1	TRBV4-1	CASSQVVSPENTEAFF
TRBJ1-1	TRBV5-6	CASSPGGRTEAFF
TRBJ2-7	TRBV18	CASSPRGSSSSYEQYF
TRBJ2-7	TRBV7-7	CASSSETGGIGEQYF
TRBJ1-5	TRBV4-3	CASSQDRFSNQPQHF
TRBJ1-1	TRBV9	CASSVGGTGPNTEAFF